These T cell receptor beta chains were read from a single sample in a study of blood T cell repertoires in COVID-19. Libraries were prepared by immunoSEQ multiplex PCR; TCRdb keeps only in-frame clonotypes and omits some of them. The top ten clones hold about 8% of a sample with some 230,000 clones, approximately 80% of them seen once. The source material was peripheral blood. Receptors originate from a woman in her 50s with acute or convalescent COVID-19. CDR3s include the opening cysteine and the closing phenylalanine or tryptophan. Each record gives: D gene, V gene, clone size, J gene, CDR3 DNA, CDR3 protein. A D gene is named only where the DNA matches it firmly. Where a row states a size, it is once, few, many or the class of an expanded clone; other rows omit it.

D gene: TRBD1
V gene: TRBV28
clone size: -
J gene: TRBJ2-5
CDR3 DNA: TGTGCCAGCAGTTTAAACTCCAGGGGGAAAGAGACCCAGTACTTC
CDR3 protein: CASSLNSRGKETQYF

D gene: TRBD2
V gene: TRBV9
clone size: -
J gene: TRBJ2-5
CDR3 DNA: TGTGCCAGCAGCGTAGGAAGGGACTACGACCAAGAGACCCAGTACTTC
CDR3 protein: CASSVGRDYDQETQYF

D gene: TRBD1
V gene: TRBV5-5
clone size: few
J gene: TRBJ1-2
CDR3 DNA: TGTGCCAGCAGCGTCTCACACAGGGGCGCAAGTGGCTACACCTTC
CDR3 protein: CASSVSHRGASGYTF

D gene: TRBD1
V gene: TRBV18
clone size: -
J gene: TRBJ1-5
CDR3 DNA: TGTGCCAGCTCAGCGGGACAGGGAACCAATCAGCCCCAGCATTTT
CDR3 protein: CASSAGQGTNQPQHF

D gene: TRBD1
V gene: TRBV5-1
clone size: -
J gene: TRBJ2-7
CDR3 DNA: TGCGCCAGCAGCTCGGGACAGCAAGCCTACGAGCAGTACTTC
CDR3 protein: CASSSGQQAYEQYF

D gene: -
V gene: TRBV21-1
clone size: -
J gene: TRBJ2-1
CDR3 DNA: TGTGCCAGCAGGCCAAAACAGGGGGAGGTCTTTTACAATGAGCAGTTCTTC
CDR3 protein: CASRPKQGEVFYNEQFF

D gene: -
V gene: TRBV15
clone size: -
J gene: TRBJ2-3
CDR3 DNA: TGTGCCACCAGCAGGATCGGAGATACGCAGTATTTT
CDR3 protein: CATSRIGDTQYF

D gene: TRBD1
V gene: TRBV15
clone size: -
J gene: TRBJ2-1
CDR3 DNA: TGTGCCACCAGCAGAGGAGGGACAGGGTGGGGGAATGAGCAGTTCTTC
CDR3 protein: CATSRGGTGWGNEQFF

D gene: TRBD1
V gene: TRBV19
clone size: once
J gene: TRBJ2-7
CDR3 DNA: TGTGCCACCGGAATTAGAGGACAGGGCTACGAGCAGTACTTC
CDR3 protein: CATGIRGQGYEQYF

D gene: TRBD2
V gene: TRBV5-1
clone size: -
J gene: TRBJ2-1
CDR3 DNA: TGCGCCAGCAGCTCGGACCTGGGAGGGGAGCAGTTCTTC
CDR3 protein: CASSSDLGGEQFF

D gene: TRBD1
V gene: TRBV12-5
clone size: -
J gene: TRBJ2-1
CDR3 DNA: TGTGCTAGTGGTTTGCGGGACAGGGACCATGAGCAGTTCTTC
CDR3 protein: CASGLRDRDHEQFF

D gene: TRBD1
V gene: TRBV27
clone size: -
J gene: TRBJ2-7
CDR3 DNA: TGTGCCAGCAGTTTAGGACAGGGGGCCTACGAGCAGTACTTC
CDR3 protein: CASSLGQGAYEQYF

D gene: -
V gene: TRBV5-4
clone size: -
J gene: TRBJ1-6
CDR3 DNA: TGTGCCAGCAGCTTGGCCGTCCAGGGAAGATCACCCCTCCACTTT
CDR3 protein: CASSLAVQGRSPLHF

D gene: -
V gene: TRBV24-1
clone size: -
J gene: TRBJ2-3
CDR3 DNA: TGTGCCACCAGTGATGAGGGTAGTAACCCAGATACGCAGTATTTT
CDR3 protein: CATSDEGSNPDTQYF

D gene: TRBD1
V gene: TRBV19
clone size: -
J gene: TRBJ2-2
CDR3 DNA: TGTGCCAGTAGTGTTCAGGGGGTCGCCGGGGAGCTGTTTTTT
CDR3 protein: CASSVQGVAGELFF

D gene: -
V gene: TRBV9
clone size: -
J gene: TRBJ2-1
CDR3 DNA: TGTGCCAGCAGCCTTGACAGCGACAATGAGCAGTTCTTC
CDR3 protein: CASSLDSDNEQFF

D gene: TRBD1
V gene: TRBV24-1
clone size: -
J gene: TRBJ2-4
CDR3 DNA: TGTGCCACCAGCTCAGACAGGGGCGCTCCGGACATTCAGTACTTC
CDR3 protein: CATSSDRGAPDIQYF

D gene: -
V gene: TRBV30
clone size: -
J gene: TRBJ1-1
CDR3 DNA: TGTGCCTGGAGTGTAAACAGGTTTGACACTGAAGCTTTCTTT
CDR3 protein: CAWSVNRFDTEAFF

D gene: -
V gene: TRBV19
clone size: -
J gene: TRBJ1-4
CDR3 DNA: TGTGCCAGTAGTACCCACCAGGGGCGGAGTGAAAAACTGTTTTTT
CDR3 protein: CASSTHQGRSEKLFF

D gene: -
V gene: TRBV20-1
clone size: few
J gene: TRBJ1-6
CDR3 DNA: TGCAGTGCTAGAGATTCCGGACCCCTCCACTTT
CDR3 protein: CSARDSGPLHF

D gene: TRBD1
V gene: TRBV18
clone size: -
J gene: TRBJ1-1
CDR3 DNA: TGTGCCAGCTCGCCTCGGACAGGGTCCACTGAAGCTTTCTTT
CDR3 protein: CASSPRTGSTEAFF

D gene: TRBD1
V gene: TRBV28
clone size: once
J gene: TRBJ1-3
CDR3 DNA: TGTGCCAGCAGTACAAGACAGGGGTACACCATATATTTT
CDR3 protein: CASSTRQGYTIYF

D gene: -
V gene: TRBV28
clone size: -
J gene: TRBJ1-4
CDR3 DNA: TGTGCCAGCAGTTCACTCGGACAGAGTAATGAAAAACTGTTTTTT
CDR3 protein: CASSSLGQSNEKLFF

D gene: -
V gene: TRBV5-1
clone size: -
J gene: TRBJ1-1
CDR3 DNA: TGCGCCAGCAGCTTGGGTCGGGGGAACACTGAAGCTTTCTTT
CDR3 protein: CASSLGRGNTEAFF

D gene: -
V gene: TRBV29-1
clone size: few
J gene: TRBJ2-1
CDR3 DNA: TGCAGCCCACCGGTGTGCGGCTCCTACAATGAGCAGTTCTTC
CDR3 protein: CSPPVCGSYNEQFF

D gene: -
V gene: TRBV4-3
clone size: -
J gene: TRBJ2-7
CDR3 DNA: TGCGCCAGCAGCCAAGAACTCAGGGGCGAGCAGTACTTC
CDR3 protein: CASSQELRGEQYF

D gene: -
V gene: TRBV2
clone size: -
J gene: TRBJ1-6
CDR3 DNA: TGTGCCAGCAGTTTCAGACCCGCGGCTGGAAATTCACCCCTCCACTTT
CDR3 protein: CASSFRPAAGNSPLHF

D gene: TRBD2
V gene: TRBV6-5
clone size: -
J gene: TRBJ2-2
CDR3 DNA: TGTGCCAGCAGTTACGATCCGGGGAGGGCCGGGGAGCTGTTTTTT
CDR3 protein: CASSYDPGRAGELFF

D gene: -
V gene: TRBV27
clone size: -
J gene: TRBJ1-2
CDR3 DNA: TGTGCCAGCAGTTCAGGACAGCCAATTCATGGCTACACCTTC
CDR3 protein: CASSSGQPIHGYTF

D gene: -
V gene: TRBV12-3/TRBV12-4
clone size: -
J gene: TRBJ1-2
CDR3 DNA: TGTGCCAGCAGTTTAGAACTTGGCTACACCTTC
CDR3 protein: CASSLELGYTF

D gene: TRBD2
V gene: TRBV5-1
clone size: -
J gene: TRBJ2-1
CDR3 DNA: TGCGCCAGCAGCTTCGGGACTAGCAGCGATGAGCAGTTCTTC
CDR3 protein: CASSFGTSSDEQFF

D gene: -
V gene: TRBV15
clone size: few
J gene: TRBJ1-1
CDR3 DNA: TGTGCCACCAGCAGAGCCGTGAACACTGAAGCTTTCTTT
CDR3 protein: CATSRAVNTEAFF

D gene: TRBD1
V gene: TRBV5-1
clone size: once
J gene: TRBJ1-5
CDR3 DNA: TGCGCCAGCAGCTTGGACGGACAGGGCAATCAGCCCCAGCATTTT
CDR3 protein: CASSLDGQGNQPQHF

D gene: -
V gene: TRBV15
clone size: -
J gene: TRBJ1-5
CDR3 DNA: TGTGCCACCAGTAGAGAATTAACAGGGTGGCAGCCCCAGCATTTT
CDR3 protein: CATSRELTGWQPQHF

D gene: -
V gene: TRBV11-2
clone size: -
J gene: TRBJ1-2
CDR3 DNA: TGTGCCAGCAGCTTGGATACGGGGGTACTATCTAACTATGGCTACACCTTC
CDR3 protein: CASSLDTGVLSNYGYTF

D gene: TRBD2
V gene: TRBV4-1
clone size: -
J gene: TRBJ2-3
CDR3 DNA: TGCGCCAGCAGCCAAGGAAATACGGGAGGGATACCTAGCACAGATACGCAGTATTTT
CDR3 protein: CASSQGNTGGIPSTDTQYF

D gene: TRBD1
V gene: TRBV5-4
clone size: -
J gene: TRBJ2-7
CDR3 DNA: TGTGCCAGCAGCCCCGGGACAGGTCCTGACGAGCAGTACTTC
CDR3 protein: CASSPGTGPDEQYF

D gene: TRBD1
V gene: TRBV18
clone size: few
J gene: TRBJ1-1
CDR3 DNA: TGTGCCAGCTCACCCAGGAGGGGGCCGAACACTGAAGCTTTCTTT
CDR3 protein: CASSPRRGPNTEAFF

D gene: -
V gene: TRBV7-9
clone size: -
J gene: TRBJ1-1
CDR3 DNA: TGTGCCAGCAGCAATCAACAGGAATTGAACACTGAAGCTTTCTTT
CDR3 protein: CASSNQQELNTEAFF

D gene: -
V gene: TRBV29-1
clone size: -
J gene: TRBJ2-3
CDR3 DNA: TGCAGCGTTGTAGACGGGATTGGAACAGATACGCAGTATTTT
CDR3 protein: CSVVDGIGTDTQYF

D gene: -
V gene: TRBV28
clone size: -
J gene: TRBJ1-5
CDR3 DNA: TGTGCCAGCAGTTTACCAGGGAAGGAGCAGCCCCAGCATTTT
CDR3 protein: CASSLPGKEQPQHF

D gene: TRBD2
V gene: TRBV28
clone size: -
J gene: TRBJ2-7
CDR3 DNA: TGTGCCAGCAGTTACACCCCAACGACTAGCGGGATAGTCTACGAGCAGTACTTC
CDR3 protein: CASSYTPTTSGIVYEQYF

D gene: TRBD2
V gene: TRBV4-1
clone size: -
J gene: TRBJ2-5
CDR3 DNA: TGCGCCAGCAGCCAAGATCTAGGACTAGCAGAGACCCAGTACTTC
CDR3 protein: CASSQDLGLAETQYF

D gene: TRBD2
V gene: TRBV30
clone size: -
J gene: TRBJ2-3
CDR3 DNA: TGTGCCTGGAGTGTTGGCGGGGGGGCGATTGGCACAGATACGCAGTATTTT
CDR3 protein: CAWSVGGGAIGTDTQYF

D gene: -
V gene: TRBV19
clone size: -
J gene: TRBJ2-3
CDR3 DNA: TGTGCCAGTAGGTCGGTAGTCACAGATACGCAGTATTTT
CDR3 protein: CASRSVVTDTQYF